The clone carrying this T cell receptor (beta chain) showed up many times. This sample was included in a study of spatial heterogeneity in lung cancer. This CDR3 comprises 16 residues. V was clipped by 4 bases and J by 7 bases, with 22 bases between them. Germline V gene sequence: CDR1 SEHNR, CDR2 FQNEAQ (reference sequence). The library protocol tagged each TCR cDNA with a unique molecular identifier. TCRdb used MiXCR to reprocess the 5' RACE reads, holding one entry per CDR3 protein. The table shows 20,000 to 25,000 distinct CDR3 sequences, with around 4.6% occurring only once. As to time point: sample taken at primary tumor resection.

V gene TRBV7-9 combines with J gene TRBJ1-1, with a tentative D call TRBD1 (5 bases). The clonotype originates from a male donor with early-stage non-small cell lung cancer. The source was PBMCs, collected at surgery. CDR3 coding DNA: TGTGCCAGCAGCTCACAACCTGGGGGAAGACGGGGTGAAGCTTTCTTT. Amino acid sequence: CASSSQPGGRRGEAFF.